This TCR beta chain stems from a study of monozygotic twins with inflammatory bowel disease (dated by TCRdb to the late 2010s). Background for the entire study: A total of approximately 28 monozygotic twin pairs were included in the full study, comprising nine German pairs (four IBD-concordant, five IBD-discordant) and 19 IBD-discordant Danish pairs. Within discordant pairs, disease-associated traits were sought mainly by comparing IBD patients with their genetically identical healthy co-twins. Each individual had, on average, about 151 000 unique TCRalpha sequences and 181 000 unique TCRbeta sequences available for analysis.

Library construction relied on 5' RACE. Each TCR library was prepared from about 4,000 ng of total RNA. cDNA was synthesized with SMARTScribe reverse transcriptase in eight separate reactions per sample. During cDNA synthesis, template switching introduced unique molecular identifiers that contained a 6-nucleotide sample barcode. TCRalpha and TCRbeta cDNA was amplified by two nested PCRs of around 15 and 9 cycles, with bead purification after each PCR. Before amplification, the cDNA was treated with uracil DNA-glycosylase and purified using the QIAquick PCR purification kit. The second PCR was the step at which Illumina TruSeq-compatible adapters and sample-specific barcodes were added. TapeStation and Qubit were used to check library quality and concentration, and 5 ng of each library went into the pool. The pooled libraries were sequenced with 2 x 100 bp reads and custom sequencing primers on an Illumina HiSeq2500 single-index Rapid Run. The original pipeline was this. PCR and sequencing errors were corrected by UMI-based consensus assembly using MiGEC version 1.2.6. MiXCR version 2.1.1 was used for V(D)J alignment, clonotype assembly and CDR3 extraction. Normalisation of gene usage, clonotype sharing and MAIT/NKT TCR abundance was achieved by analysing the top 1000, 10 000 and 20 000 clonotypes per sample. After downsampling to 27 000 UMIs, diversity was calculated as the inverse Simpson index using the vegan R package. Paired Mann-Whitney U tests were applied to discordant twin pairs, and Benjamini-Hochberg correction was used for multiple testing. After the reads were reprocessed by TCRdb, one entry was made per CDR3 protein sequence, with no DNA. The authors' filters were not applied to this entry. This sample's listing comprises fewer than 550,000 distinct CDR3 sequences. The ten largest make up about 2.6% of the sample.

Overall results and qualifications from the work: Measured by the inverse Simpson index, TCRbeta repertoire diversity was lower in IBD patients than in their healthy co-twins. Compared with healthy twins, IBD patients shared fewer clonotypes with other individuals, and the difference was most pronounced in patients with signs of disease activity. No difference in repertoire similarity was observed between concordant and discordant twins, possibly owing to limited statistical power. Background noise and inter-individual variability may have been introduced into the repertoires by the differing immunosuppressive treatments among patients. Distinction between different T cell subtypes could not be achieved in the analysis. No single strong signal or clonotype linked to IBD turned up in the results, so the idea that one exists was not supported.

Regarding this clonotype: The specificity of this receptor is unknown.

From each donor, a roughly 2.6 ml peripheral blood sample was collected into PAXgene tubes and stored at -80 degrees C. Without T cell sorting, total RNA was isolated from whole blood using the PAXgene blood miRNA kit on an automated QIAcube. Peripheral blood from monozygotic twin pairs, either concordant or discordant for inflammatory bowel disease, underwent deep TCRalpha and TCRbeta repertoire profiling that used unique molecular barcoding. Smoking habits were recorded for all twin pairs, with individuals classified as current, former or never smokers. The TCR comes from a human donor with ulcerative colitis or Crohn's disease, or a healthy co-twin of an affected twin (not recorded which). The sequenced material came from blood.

The CDR3 loop reads CASSSGTGSKEQYF. Recombination linked TRBV7-7 to TRBJ2-7; TCRdb's D call, TRBD1, is unchecked because there is no DNA. Counted from cysteine to phenylalanine, this CDR3 has 14 amino acids. DNA was not recorded. From a lookup of the germline V gene (reference sequence), CDR1 and CDR2 are SSHAT and FNYEAQ.